Listed below are T cell receptor beta chains from one sample, sequenced in a study of identical twins. In TCRdb, the 5' RACE reads were re-called with MiXCR into one record per CDR3 protein. This table has 1,800,000 or so distinct CDR3 sequences, about 32% appearing once. Sequencing was performed on cord blood. Receptors originate from a newborn girl in good health. Each CDR3 is given without its conserved first and last residue.

>TRBV2|TRBJ2-3
ASRPLAASTDTQY
>TRBV7-2|TRBJ1-6
ASSPTFSSYNSPLH
>TRBV12-5|TRBJ2-1
ASGLVVTSSYNEQF
>TRBV10-3|TRBJ2-7
AISAGTDPYEQY
>TRBV20-1|TRBJ2-1
SASRGGGGYNEQF
>TRBV27|TRBJ2-3
ASSPPRQGNTDAQY
>TRBV27|TRBJ2-1
ANKRGAGRNEQF
>TRBV12-3/TRBV12-4|TRBJ2-1
ASIWQGALGNEQF
>TRBV5-1|TRBJ1-2
ASSPSQGFYGYT
>TRBV4-2|TRBJ2-1
ASRPGLAGVNEQF
>TRBV20-1|TRBJ2-5
SAIRGSRGETQY
>TRBV20-1|TRBJ1-2
SACGKNYGYT
>TRBV9|TRBJ1-1
ASEKGTLNTEAF
>TRBV3-1|TRBJ2-7
ASSQDSGGLAAPYEQY
>TRBV2|TRBJ2-1
ASSELVGVRF
>TRBV20-1|TRBJ2-7
SAQSPWGQYEQY
>TRBV2|TRBJ2-1
ASRTRGRDNEQF
>TRBV12-3/TRBV12-4|TRBJ1-2
ASSPSPAQLYGYT
>TRBV25-1|TRBJ2-7
ASVQQGHYEQY
>TRBV6-2/TRBV6-3|TRBJ2-7
ASRISGGANEQY
>TRBV3-1|TRBJ1-6
ASSQDIDREHPPLH
>TRBV12-3/TRBV12-4|TRBJ2-3
ASSPSRTDTQY
>TRBV20-1|TRBJ1-4
SARGRGDEKLF